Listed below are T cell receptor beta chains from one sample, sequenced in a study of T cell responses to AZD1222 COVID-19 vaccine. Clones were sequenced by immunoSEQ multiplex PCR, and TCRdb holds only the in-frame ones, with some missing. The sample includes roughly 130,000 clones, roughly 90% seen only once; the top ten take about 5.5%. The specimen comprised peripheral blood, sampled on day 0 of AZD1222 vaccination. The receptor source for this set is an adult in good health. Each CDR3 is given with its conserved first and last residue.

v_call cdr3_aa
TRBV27 CASSLNWIPGTDKAFF
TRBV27 CASSRGLAGSFGELFF
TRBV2 CASSFGTSGSGSEQFF
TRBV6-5 CASSYSLGYSPLHF
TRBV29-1 CSVEASGTWDYEQYF
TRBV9 CASSSRGSGTGGSPLHF
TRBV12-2 CASRLRGLNTGELFF
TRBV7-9 CASSLSSMNTEAFF
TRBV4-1 CASSHPGTSVTDTQYF
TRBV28 CASSFGQTEAFF
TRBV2 CASSEPPTGDEQYF
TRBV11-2 CASLDRVGLEQYF
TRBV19 CASSIAGEQFF
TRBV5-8 CASSPTGWGANVLTF
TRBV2 CASRQVVETQYF
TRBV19 CASSIKRSSGLSYNEQFF
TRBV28 CASRGGSTGYTF
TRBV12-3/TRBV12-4 CASSLSRADGYTF